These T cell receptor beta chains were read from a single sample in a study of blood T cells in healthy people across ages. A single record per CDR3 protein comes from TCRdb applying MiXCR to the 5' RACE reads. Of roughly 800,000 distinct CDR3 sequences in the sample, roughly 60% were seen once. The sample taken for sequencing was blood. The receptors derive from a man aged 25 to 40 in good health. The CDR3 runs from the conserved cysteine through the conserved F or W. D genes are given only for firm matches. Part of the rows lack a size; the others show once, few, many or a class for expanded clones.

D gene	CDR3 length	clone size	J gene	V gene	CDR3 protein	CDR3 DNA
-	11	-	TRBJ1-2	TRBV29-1	CSVLQGGGYTF	TGCAGCGTACTCCAGGGAGGTGGCTACACCTTC
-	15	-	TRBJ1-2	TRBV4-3	CASSQDGVFDYGYTF	TGCGCCAGCAGCCAAGATGGGGTATTTGACTATGGCTACACCTTC
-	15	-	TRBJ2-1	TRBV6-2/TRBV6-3	CASSYIGPSYNEQFF	TGTGCCAGCAGTTACATCGGTCCTTCCTACAATGAGCAGTTCTTC
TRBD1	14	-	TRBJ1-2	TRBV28	CASSLPDREGGYTF	TGTGCCAGCAGTTTACCCGACAGGGAGGGTGGCTACACCTTC
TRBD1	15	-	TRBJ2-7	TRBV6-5	CASSTTTGGPYEQYF	TGTGCCAGCAGTACTACGACAGGGGGTCCCTACGAGCAGTACTTC
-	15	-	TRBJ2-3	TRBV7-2	CASSLVGFSTDTQYF	TGTGCCAGCAGCTTAGTTGGGTTTTCCACGGATACGCAGTATTTT
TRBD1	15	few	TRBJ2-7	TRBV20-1	CSARLTGDWAYEQYF	TGCAGTGCTCGGCTAACAGGGGATTGGGCTTACGAGCAGTACTTC
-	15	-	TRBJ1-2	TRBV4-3	CASSQEGDGVYGYTF	TGCGCCAGCAGCCAAGAGGGGGACGGAGTCTATGGCTACACCTTC
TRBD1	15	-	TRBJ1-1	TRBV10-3	CAIRRTGGKNTEAFF	TGTGCCATACGTAGAACAGGGGGCAAGAACACTGAAGCTTTCTTT
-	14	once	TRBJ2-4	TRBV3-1	CASSQEAGFNIQYF	TGTGCCAGCAGCCAAGAAGCAGGGTTTAACATTCAGTACTTC
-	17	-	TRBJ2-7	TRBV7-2	CASSPGRLTGFSYEQYF	TGTGCCAGCAGCCCGGGAAGGCTAACGGGGTTCTCGTACGAGCAGTACTTC
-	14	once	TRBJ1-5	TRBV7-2	CASSLWDSNQPQHF	TGTGCCAGCAGCTTATGGGATAGCAATCAGCCCCAGCATTTT
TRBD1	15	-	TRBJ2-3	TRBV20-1	CSARSGTGNTDTQYF	TGCAGTGCTAGATCCGGGACAGGAAACACAGATACGCAGTATTTT
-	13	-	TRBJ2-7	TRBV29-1	CSVAGQVTYEQYF	TGCAGCGTTGCGGGGCAAGTTACCTACGAGCAGTACTTC
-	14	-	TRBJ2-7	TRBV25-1	CASSESHPRNEQYF	TGTGCCAGCAGTGAGTCGCACCCGAGAAACGAGCAGTACTTC
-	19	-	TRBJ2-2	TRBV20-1	CSAYPVSGRVEKGTGELFF	TGCAGTGCTTACCCCGTGTCTGGCAGGGTGGAAAAGGGCACCGGGGAGCTGTTTTTT
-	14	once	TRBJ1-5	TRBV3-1	CASSQGGVDQPQHF	TGTGCCAGCAGCCAGGGGGGGGTGGATCAGCCCCAGCATTTT
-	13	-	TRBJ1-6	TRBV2	CASNTKASRPLHF	TGTGCCAGCAATACGAAGGCCTCTAGGCCCCTCCACTTT
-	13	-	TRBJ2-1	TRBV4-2	CASSQVARNEQFF	TGTGCCAGCAGCCAAGTGGCGCGGAATGAGCAGTTCTTC
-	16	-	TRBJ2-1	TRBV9	CASSVDRSRSYNEQFF	TGTGCCAGCAGCGTAGATCGCTCACGCTCCTACAATGAGCAGTTCTTC
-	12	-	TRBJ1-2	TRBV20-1	CSASSGADGYTF	TGCAGTGCTAGCTCTGGGGCGGACGGCTACACCTTC
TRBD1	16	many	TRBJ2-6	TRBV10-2	CASRQGANPGANVLTF	TGCGCCAGCAGACAGGGGGCGAATCCTGGGGCCAACGTCCTGACTTTC
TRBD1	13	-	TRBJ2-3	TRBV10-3	CAISGQGADTQYF	TGTGCCATCAGTGGACAGGGGGCAGATACGCAGTATTTT
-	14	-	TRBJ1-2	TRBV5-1	CASSFVGIADGYTF	TGCGCCAGCAGCTTTGTGGGGATTGCGGATGGCTACACCTTC
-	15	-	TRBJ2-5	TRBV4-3	CASSQDVGRRETQYF	TGCGCCAGCAGCCAAGATGTTGGAAGGAGGGAGACCCAGTACTTC
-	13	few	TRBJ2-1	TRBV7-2	CASSSQGKGEQFF	TGTGCCAGCAGCTCACAGGGCAAAGGGGAGCAGTTCTTC
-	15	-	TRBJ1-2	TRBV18	CASSPLDGTNYGYTF	TGTGCCAGCTCACCGCTGGACGGAACCAACTATGGCTACACCTTC
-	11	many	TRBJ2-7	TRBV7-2	CASNLEGPKYF	TGTGCCAGCAACCTTGAGGGACCTAAGTACTTC
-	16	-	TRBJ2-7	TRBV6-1	CASSEGLREQGYEQYF	TGTGCCAGCAGTGAAGGTCTCCGGGAACAGGGCTACGAGCAGTACTTC
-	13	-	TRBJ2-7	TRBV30	CAWGQVPSYEQYF	TGTGCCTGGGGGCAAGTCCCCTCCTACGAGCAGTACTTC
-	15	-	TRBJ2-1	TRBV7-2	CASSSRQGGYNEQFF	TGTGCCAGCAGCTCCCGACAGGGAGGGTACAATGAGCAGTTCTTC
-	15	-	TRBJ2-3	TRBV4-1	CASSPGLLLTDTQYF	TGCGCCAGCAGCCCTGGACTCCTACTCACAGATACGCAGTATTTT
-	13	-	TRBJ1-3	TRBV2	CASRRDEGNTIYF	TGTGCCAGCAGACGGGACGAAGGAAACACCATATATTTT